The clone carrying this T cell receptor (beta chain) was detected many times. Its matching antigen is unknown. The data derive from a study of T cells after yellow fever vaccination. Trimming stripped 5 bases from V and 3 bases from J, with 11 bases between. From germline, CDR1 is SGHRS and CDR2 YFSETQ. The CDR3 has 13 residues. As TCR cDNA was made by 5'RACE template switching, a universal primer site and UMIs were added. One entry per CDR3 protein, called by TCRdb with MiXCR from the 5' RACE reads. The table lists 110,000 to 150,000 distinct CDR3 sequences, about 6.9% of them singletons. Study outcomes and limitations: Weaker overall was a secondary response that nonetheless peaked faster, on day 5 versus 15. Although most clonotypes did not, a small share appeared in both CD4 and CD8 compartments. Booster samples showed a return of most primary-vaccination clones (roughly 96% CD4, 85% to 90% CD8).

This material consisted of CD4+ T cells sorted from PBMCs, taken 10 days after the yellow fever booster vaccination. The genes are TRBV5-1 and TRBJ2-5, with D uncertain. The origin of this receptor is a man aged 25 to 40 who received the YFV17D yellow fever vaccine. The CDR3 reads CASSFGSKETQYF. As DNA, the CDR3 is TGCGCCAGCAGTTTTGGGTCAAAAGAGACCCAGTACTTC.